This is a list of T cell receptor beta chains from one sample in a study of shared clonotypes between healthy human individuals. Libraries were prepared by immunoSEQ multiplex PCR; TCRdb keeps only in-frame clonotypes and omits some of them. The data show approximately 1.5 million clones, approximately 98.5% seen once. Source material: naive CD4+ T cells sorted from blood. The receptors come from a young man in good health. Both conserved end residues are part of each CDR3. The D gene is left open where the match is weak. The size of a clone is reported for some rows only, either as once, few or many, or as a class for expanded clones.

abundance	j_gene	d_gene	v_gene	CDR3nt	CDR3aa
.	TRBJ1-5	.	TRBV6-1	TGTGCCAGCAGTGAATCTGGGGCAGGGGATCAGCCCCAGCATTTT	CASSESGAGDQPQHF
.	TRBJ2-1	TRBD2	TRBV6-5	TGTGCCACCCGGAGGGCTAGCGGGGCCAATGAGCAGTTCTTC	CATRRASGANEQFF
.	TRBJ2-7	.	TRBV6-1	TGTGCCAGCAGCCGGGTAAACTACGAGCAGTACTTC	CASSRVNYEQYF
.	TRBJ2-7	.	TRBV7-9	TGTGCCAGCAGTGAGACCTACGAGCAGTACTTC	CASSETYEQYF
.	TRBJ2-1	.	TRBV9	TGTGCCAGCAGCGTAGCTGGAGCGCGCAATGAGCAGTTCTTC	CASSVAGARNEQFF
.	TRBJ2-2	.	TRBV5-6	TGTGCCAGCAGCTTGGTGATAGTAGGGGACACCGGGGAGCTGTTTTTT	CASSLVIVGDTGELFF
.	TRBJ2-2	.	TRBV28	TGTGCCAGCAGTTCATACACCGGGGAGCTGTTTTTT	CASSSYTGELFF
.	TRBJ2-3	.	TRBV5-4	TGTGCCAGCAGGGAGGGGGAGGATACGCAGTATTTT	CASREGEDTQYF
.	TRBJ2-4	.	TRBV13	TGTGCCAGCAGCTTAGGCCGAGCCAAAAACATTCAGTACTTC	CASSLGRAKNIQYF
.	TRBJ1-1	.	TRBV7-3	TGTGCCAGCAGCTTATCCGGGCGGAACACTGAAGCTTTCTTT	CASSLSGRNTEAFF
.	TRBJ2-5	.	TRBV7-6	TGTGCCAGCAGCGGAGAAGGTTGGGATCAAGAGACCCAGTACTTC	CASSGEGWDQETQYF
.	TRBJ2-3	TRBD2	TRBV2	TGTGCCAGCAGGGGGGGAGGGGCTGCGGAAACTAGCACAGATACGCAGTATTTT	CASRGGGAAETSTDTQYF
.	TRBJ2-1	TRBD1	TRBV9	TGTGCCAGCAGCGCAGGGGGTAGCTCCTACAATGAGCAGTTCTTC	CASSAGGSSYNEQFF
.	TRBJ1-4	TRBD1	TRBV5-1	TGCGCCAGCCAACAGGGGGCGGCAACTAATGAAAAACTGTTTTTT	CASQQGAATNEKLFF
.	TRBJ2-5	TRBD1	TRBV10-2	TGCGCCAGCGGACAGGGGCGGGTTTGGACCCAGTACTTC	CASGQGRVWTQYF
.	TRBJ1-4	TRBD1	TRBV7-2	TGTGCCAGCAGCTTGGGCACAGGGGTAGCAAAACTGTTTTTT	CASSLGTGVAKLFF
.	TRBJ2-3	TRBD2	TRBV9	TGTGCCAGCAGCGTAGGTCCGACTAGCGGGGGCACAGATACGCAGTATTTT	CASSVGPTSGGTDTQYF
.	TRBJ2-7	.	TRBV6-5	TGTGCCAGCAGCCGCTATATGGACGTAACCTACGAGCAGTACTTC	CASSRYMDVTYEQYF
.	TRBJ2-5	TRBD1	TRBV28	TGTGCCAGCAGCCCAAGACAGGGGAGGGAGACCCAGTACTTC	CASSPRQGRETQYF
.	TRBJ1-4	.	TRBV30	TGTGCCTGGAGTTTTGATAGCCTTAATGAAAAACTGTTTTTT	CAWSFDSLNEKLFF
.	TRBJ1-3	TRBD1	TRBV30	TGTGCCTGGAGTCTGAGCCAGAGGGGGCGAGACACCATATATTTT	CAWSLSQRGRDTIYF
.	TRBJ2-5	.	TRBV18	TGTGCCAGCTCACCGTTGTCAGAGACCCAGTACTTC	CASSPLSETQYF
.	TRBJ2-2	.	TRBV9	TGTGCCAGCAGCGTAGGTACAGCGGCGAACACCGGGGAGCTGTTTTTT	CASSVGTAANTGELFF
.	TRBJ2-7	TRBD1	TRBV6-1	TGTGCCAGCAGGGGGACACAGGGGGCAGGGGAGCAGTACTTC	CASRGTQGAGEQYF
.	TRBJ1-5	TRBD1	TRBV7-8	TGTGCCAGCAGCAACAGGGGAAGCAATCAGCCCCAGCATTTT	CASSNRGSNQPQHF
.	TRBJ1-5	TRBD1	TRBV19	TGTGCCAGTAGTACCCCGGGACAGGGAGGAAAACAGCCCCAGCATTTT	CASSTPGQGGKQPQHF
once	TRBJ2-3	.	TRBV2	TGTGCCAGCAGAATAGATACGCAGTATTTT	CASRIDTQYF
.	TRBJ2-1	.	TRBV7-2	TGTGCCAGCAGCTTAGGGAGAAACTCCAATGAGCAGTTCTTC	CASSLGRNSNEQFF
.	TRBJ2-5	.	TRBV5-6	TGTGCCAGCAGCCCTGGAGAGCCACACCTAGGGGAGACCCAGTACTTC	CASSPGEPHLGETQYF
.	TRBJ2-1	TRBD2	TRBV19	TGTGCCAGTAGTAAAAGCTCCGGGACTAGCGGGATCTATGAGCAGTTCTTC	CASSKSSGTSGIYEQFF
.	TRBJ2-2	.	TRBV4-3	TGCGCCAGCAGCCAAGATATCCGCCGGGCCGGGGAGCTGTTTTTT	CASSQDIRRAGELFF
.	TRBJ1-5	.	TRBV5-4	TGTGCCAGCAGCTCCAACAGGCATCAGCCCCAGCATTTT	CASSSNRHQPQHF
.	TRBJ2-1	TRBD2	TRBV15	TGTGCCACCAGCAGAGTTGGGGGCGGGAGGTTATACAATGAGCAGTTCTTC	CATSRVGGGRLYNEQFF
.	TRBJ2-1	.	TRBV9	TGTGCCAGCAGCGTCCAGGGACTCTACAATGAGCAGTTCTTC	CASSVQGLYNEQFF
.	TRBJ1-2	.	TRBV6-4	TGTGCCAGCAGTGACGGGACCTTCTATGGCTACACCTTC	CASSDGTFYGYTF